The present entry profiles one T cell receptor beta chain with its context. As yet, its antigen is unknown. The data stem from a study of shared clonotypes between healthy human individuals. Findings of the study overall: Sample collection involved blood only; tissue repertoires are likely different.

V lost 1 base and J 1 base, leaving 14 bases between the germline ends. CDR1 SEHNR and CDR2 FQNEAQ come from the germline V gene (reference sequence). The CDR3 has 16 amino acids. CD45RO negativity and positive selection for CCR7 defined naive CD8 cells, a population that excluded terminally differentiated effector memory CD45RA+ cells. When replicate PCRs were run on sorted subsets, they used approximately 0.2 ug DNA, approximately 27,000 T cell genomes. Data came from immunoSEQ multiplex PCR; TCRdb stores just in-frame clones and leaves some out. The sample carries about 2 million clones, around 96% recorded once.

The sequenced material came from naive CD8+ T cells sorted from blood. This chain uses TRBV7-9 with TRBJ2-7; the D is unclear. This clonotype was sampled from a man aged 18 to 29 in good health. CDR3: CASSLVPASSSYEQYF. CDR3 in DNA: TGTGCCAGCAGCTTAGTTCCCGCAAGTAGTTCCTACGAGCAGTACTTC.